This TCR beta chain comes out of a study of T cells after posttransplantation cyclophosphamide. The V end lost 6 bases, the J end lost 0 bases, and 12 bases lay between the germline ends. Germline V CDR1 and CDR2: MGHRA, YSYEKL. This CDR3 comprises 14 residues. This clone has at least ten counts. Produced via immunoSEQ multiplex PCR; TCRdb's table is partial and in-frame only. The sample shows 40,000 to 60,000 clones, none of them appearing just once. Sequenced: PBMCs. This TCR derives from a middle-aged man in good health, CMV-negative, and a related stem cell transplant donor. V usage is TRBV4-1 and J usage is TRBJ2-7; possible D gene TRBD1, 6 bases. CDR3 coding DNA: TGCGCCAGCAGTCTAGGGGGAGCCTCCTACGAGCAGTACTTC. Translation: CASSLGGASYEQYF.